Reported below is one TCR beta chain. The sample is drawn from a study of shared clonotypes between healthy human individuals. Clones were read by immunoSEQ multiplex PCR, and TCRdb kept only the in-frame ones, dropping some. This table has about 2 million clones, roughly 94% appearing once. The naive CD8 subset, CD45RO-negative cells positively selected for CCR7, excluded terminally differentiated effector memory CD45RA+ cells. The CDR3 extends over 15 amino acids. V was pared by 4 bases and J by 5 bases, with 20 bases between. Germline loops: CDR1 SQVTM, CDR2 ANQGSEA. The sequenced sample was naive CD8+ T cells sorted from blood. The chain uses TRBV29-1 and TRBJ1-1; D is perhaps TRBD1 (5 bases). This sequence was found in a man between 18 and 35 years old in good health. The DNA for the CDR3 is TGCAGCGTTGTCCCACCAACCGGGGGTGAGACTGAAGCTTTCTTT. As protein: CSVVPPTGGETEAFF.